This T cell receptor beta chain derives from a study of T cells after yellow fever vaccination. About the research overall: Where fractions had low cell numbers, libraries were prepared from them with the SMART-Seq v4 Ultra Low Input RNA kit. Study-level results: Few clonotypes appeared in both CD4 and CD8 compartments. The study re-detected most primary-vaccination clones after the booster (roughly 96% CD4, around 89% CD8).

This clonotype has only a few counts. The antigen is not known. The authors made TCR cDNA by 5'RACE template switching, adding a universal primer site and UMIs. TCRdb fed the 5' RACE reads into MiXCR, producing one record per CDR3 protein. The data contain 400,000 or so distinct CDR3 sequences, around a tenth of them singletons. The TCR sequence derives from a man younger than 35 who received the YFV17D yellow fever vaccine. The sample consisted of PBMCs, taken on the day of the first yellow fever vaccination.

CDR3 region: CASSFAGEGTEAFF. CDR3 coding DNA: TGTGCCAGCAGCTTCGCAGGGGAGGGCACTGAAGCTTTCTTT. V usage is TRBV7-2 and J usage is TRBJ1-1, with a tentative D call TRBD1 (6 bases). The germline CDR1 and CDR2 sequences are SGHTA and FQGNSA. Deletions cut 3 bases from V and 4 bases from J, with 12 bases between. The CDR3 has 14 residues. The full variable domain, in which reference TRBV7-2 and TRBJ1-1 provide the parts outside the CDR3, is GAGVSQSPSNKVTEKGKDVELRCDPISGHTALYWYRQSLGQGLEFLIYFQGNSAPDKSGLPSDRFSAERTGGSVSTLTIQRTQQEDSAVYLCASSFAGEGTEAFFGQGTRLTVV.